Following are 17 T cell receptor beta chains from one sample sequenced in a study of blood T cell repertoires in COVID-19. Measured with immunoSEQ multiplex PCR; TCRdb has only the in-frame clones, and not every one. The table includes 150,000 to 200,000 clones, around 91% detected once. The source material was peripheral blood. Receptors were obtained from a middle-aged man with acute or convalescent COVID-19.

Points on this clone: This CDR3 is also generated by other DNA sequences in the sample. The chain carries TRBV4-3 and TRBJ2-6; D may be TRBD1 (5 bases). The germline V gene has CDR1 LGHNA and CDR2 YSLEER. The CDR3 has 17 amino acids. V was cut by 1 base and J by 0 bases, with 10 bases left in between. CDR3 residues: CASSQGRQSSGANVLTF. CDR3 nucleotides: TGCGCCAGCAGCCAAGGTCGACAGAGCTCTGGGGCCAACGTCCTGACTTTC.

This clone showed up just a few times. The genes are TRBV28 and TRBJ1-2; 9 bases are a match to TRBD1. The V gene end was trimmed by 5 bases and the J gene end by 4 bases; junction bases not matched to a gene: 8. The CDR3 loop spans 15 amino acids. Germline CDR1 is MDHEN and CDR2 is SYDVKM. The CDR3 spells CASSGTGTGTYGYTF. The DNA of the CDR3 is TGTGCCAGCAGTGGTACCGGGACAGGGACCTATGGCTACACCTTC.

The chain uses TRBV28 and TRBJ2-1, with 8 positions matching TRBD2. V lost 3 bases and J lost 7; bases outside the gene matches: 2. This CDR3 region has 13 residues. Per germline, CDR1 MDHEN and CDR2 SYDVKM. The CDR3 bases are TGTGCCAGCAGTTTGGGCGGGGGGAATGAGCAGTTCTTC. Protein: CASSLGGGNEQFF.

The rearrangement joins TRBV20-1 to TRBJ2-5, with 8 bases matching TRBD1. The V segment lost 3 bases and the J segment 5 bases; nucleotides outside the gene matches: 11. CDR3 length equals 15 residues. Germline CDR1 reads DFQATT; CDR2 reads SNEGSKA (reference sequence). CDR3 DNA: TGCAGTGCTAGTACCCCTGGCAGGGGGCGCGAGACCCAGTACTTC. Translating it yields CSASTPGRGRETQYF.

This clone was seen more than once but under ten times. In DNA, the CDR3 is TGTGCCAGCAGCCGCGGGGGTTTGGATTCACCCCTCCACTTT. This encodes CASSRGGLDSPLHF. The chain uses TRBV5-6 and TRBJ1-6; D might be TRBD1 (5 bases). Trimming removed 4 bases from V and 8 bases from J, with 13 bases in between. This CDR3 contains 14 residues. CDR1 and CDR2 from the germline V gene are SGHDT and YYEEEE. Looking up the rest from reference TRBV5-6 and TRBJ1-6 gives the full variable domain: DAGVTQSPTHLIKTRGQQVTLRCSPKSGHDTVSWYQQALGQGPQFIFQYYEEEERQRGNFPDRFSGHQFPNYSSELNVNALLLGDSALYLCASSRGGLDSPLHFGNGTRLTVT.

This clone was recorded a few times. The V gene is TRBV7-9, the J gene TRBJ2-1; D might be TRBD2 (5 bases). CDR3 length: 14 residues. CDR1 is SEHNR and CDR2 is FQNEAQ in the germline V gene (reference sequence). V lost 7 bases to trimming and J lost 9 bases, with 19 bases between them. DNA of the CDR3: TGTGCCAGCATCCCTGGGGAGTTTTTTGCTGAGCAGTTCTTC. Protein sequence: CASIPGEFFAEQFF.

The V gene is TRBV7-9, the J gene TRBJ2-2; maybe TRBD2 (6 bases). This CDR3 has 13 amino acids. The germline gives CDR1 SEHNR, CDR2 FQNEAQ (reference sequence). V was shortened by 3 bases and J by 6 bases, with 8 bases between the two germline ends. The CDR3 DNA is TGTGCCAGCAGCTTCGGGGGATCCGGGGAGCTGTTTTTT. Amino acids: CASSFGGSGELFF.

The sample holds a few counts of this clone. The chain joins TRBV4-1 to TRBJ1-1; TRBD1 might be the D (5 bases). CDR1 and CDR2 (germline): MGHRA, YSYEKL. The V gene lost 0 bases and the J gene lost 3 bases, with 11 bases spanning the gap. The CDR3 runs to 15 residues. The DNA of the CDR3 is TGCGCCAGCAGCCAAGATCCAGGGATGGACACTGAAGCTTTCTTT. Protein: CASSQDPGMDTEAFF.

This chain connects TRBV29-1 to TRBJ1-2, with TRBD1 as a possible D gene (6 bases). Germline V CDR1 and CDR2: SQVTM, ANQGSEA. CDR3 length equals 14 residues. Trimming removed 2 bases at V and 5 bases at J, with 15 bases between. CDR3 protein: CSVERPFQGYGYTF. For the CDR3, the DNA is TGCAGCGTTGAACGCCCGTTTCAGGGGTATGGCTACACCTTC.

The V gene is TRBV6-2 or TRBV6-3, the J gene TRBJ2-1, with 10 nucleotides matching TRBD2. This CDR3 region has 17 residues. After removal of 2 bases from V and 10 bases from J, the junction contained 14 bases not matched to a gene. Germline lookup yields CDR1 MNHEY and CDR2 SVGEGT. In DNA form, the CDR3 reads TGTGCCAGCAGTTACCATATCGGACTAGCGGAGACTCGAGAGCAGTTCTTC. Translated: CASSYHIGLAETREQFF.

The chain is built from TRBV5-5 and TRBJ2-5, with 7 bases identical to TRBD1. CDR1 SGHKS and CDR2 YYEKEE come from the germline V gene (reference sequence). The CDR3 has 14 amino acids. V lost 4 bases to trimming and J lost 1 base; unmatched junction nucleotides: 4. CDR3 region: CASSQTGIQETQYF. The CDR3, as DNA: TGTGCCAGCAGCCAGACAGGGATCCAAGAGACCCAGTACTTC.

The CDR3 coding sequence is TGCAGTGCCAGTAGGACTAGCTCCTACGAGCAGTACTTC. Translated, it gives CSASRTSSYEQYF. The chain couples TRBV20-1 to TRBJ2-7, with 7 bases matching TRBD2. V was pared by 6 bases and J by 0 bases, with 5 bases of the junction left unmatched. Per the germline V gene, CDR1 is DFQATT and CDR2 is SNEGSKA (reference sequence). This CDR3 has 13 amino acids.

The chain combines TRBV5-6 with TRBJ1-1, with D possibly matching TRBD1 (6 bases). Germline V gene sequence: CDR1 SGHDT, CDR2 YYEEEE. V lost 0 bases to trimming and J lost 2 bases, with 8 bases between them. There are 14 residues in the CDR3. The CDR3 sequence: CASSLEGVNTEAFF. The CDR3 region has the DNA TGTGCCAGCAGCTTGGAGGGGGTTAACACTGAAGCTTTCTTT.

In the case of this clone: One end of the junction does not line up with germline, which may come from a read error. The chain has TRBV15 and TRBJ1-2; 11 nucleotides line up with TRBD1. The germline V gene encodes CDR1 LNHNV and CDR2 YYDKDF (reference sequence). This CDR3 has 15 amino acids. The CDR3 region has the DNA TGTGCCACCAGCAGAGATTTCCGGACAGGGGGCTCTGCACACTTC. Its translation: CATSRDFRTGGSAHF. Together with reference TRBV15 and TRBJ1-2, the CDR3 gives the full variable domain: DAMVIQNPRYQVTQFGKPVTLSCSQTLNHNVMYWYQQKSSQAPKLLFHYYDKDFNNEADTPDNFQSRRPNTSFCFLDIRSPGLGDTAMYLCATSRDFRTGGSAHFGSGTRLTVV.

The V and J genes are TRBV4-1 and TRBJ2-5, with TRBD1 as a possible D gene (6 bases). The ends were cut back, 0 bases at V and 4 bases at J, with 12 bases in the middle. CDR1 is MGHRA and CDR2 is YSYEKL in the germline V gene. The CDR3 consists of 15 residues. CDR3 in amino acids: CASSQDFTGRETQYF. The CDR3 DNA reads TGCGCCAGCAGCCAAGACTTTACAGGGAGAGAGACCCAGTACTTC.

This chain connects TRBV9 to TRBJ1-4; D gene unclear. Germline loops: CDR1 SGDLS, CDR2 YYNGEE. V was clipped by 3 bases and J by 9 bases, with 9 bases between them. CDR3 length equals 12 residues. CDR3 DNA: TGTGCCAGCAGCGATCGACACCAAAAACTGTTTTTT. Protein: CASSDRHQKLFF.

J is TRBJ2-1 and V is TRBV7-9; 9 nucleotides agree with TRBD1. The V gene end was trimmed by 3 bases and the J gene end by 8 bases; junction bases not matched to a gene: 14. This CDR3 contains 17 residues. The germline CDR1 and CDR2 sequences are SEHNR and FQNEAQ (reference sequence). CDR3 amino acids: CASSFMLRQGVIDEQFF. The CDR3, as DNA: TGTGCCAGCAGCTTTATGCTCAGACAGGGGGTGATCGATGAGCAGTTCTTC.